This T cell receptor beta chain came from a study of OX40 agonist ivuxolimab in advanced cancers. Some background on the complete study: Ivuxolimab was a fully human IgG2 agonistic monoclonal antibody targeting the costimulatory receptor OX40 (CD134). Intravenous ivuxolimab was administered to patients every 2 weeks at six dose levels: 0.01, 0.1, 0.3, 1.5, 3 and 10 mg/kg. Of the approximately 50 dose-escalation patients, hepatocellular carcinoma was present in about 20, melanoma in around 15, renal cell carcinoma in 9 and head and neck cancer in 9. A male proportion of under 85% and a mean age of approximately 58 years, ranging from roughly 23 to 90, were recorded for the dose-escalation cohort. Prior anti-PD-1, anti-PD-L1 or anti-CTLA-4 therapy was permitted, and about two fifths of dose-escalation patients had received checkpoint inhibitors. Partial responses occurred in three dose-escalation patients: two with cutaneous melanoma and one with hepatocellular carcinoma. The point of sequencing TCRbeta in the periphery was to test whether ivuxolimab changed TCR sequence diversity and drove clonal T-cell expansion. The paper reports the monotherapy dose-escalation portion (N of about 47 patients) of the phase I ivuxolimab trial. General conclusions and limits of the study: Partial responders in the 0.1-3.0 mg/kg groups had among the lowest normalized peripheral clonal expansion, especially among CD8+ T cells. Antigen specificity was not determined for the clonally expanded peripheral T cells. Low levels of normalized T-cell clonal expansion were also seen in some patients who did not respond. At doses from 0.1 to 3.0 mg/kg, clonal expansion was seen in both CD4+ and CD8+ blood T cells between baseline and week 6. After ivuxolimab, more expanded clones were found on average in CD8+ T cells than in CD4+ T cells.

Genomic DNA was isolated from the sorted cells so that the TCRbeta CDR3 region could be sequenced. The immunoSEQ Assay was used for sequencing of TCRbeta CDR3 regions. TCRdb re-hosts the immuneACCESS table, in-frame sequences only. Its copies lack some clones; in the studies checked, an unresolved V gene accounts for under half of them, and the cause for the rest is not known. This sample is represented by roughly 48,000 clones; 86% of them were singletons. The top ten clonotypes cover 5.5% to 7% of the sample. V is shortened by 5 bases, J by 5 bases, and the region joining them spans 11 bases. Looking up the germline V gene yields CDR1 MGHDK and CDR2 SYGVNS. The CDR3 holds 13 amino acids from the cysteine to the phenylalanine. The CDR3 DNA has 39 bases and is translated from base 1. Patients with autoimmune disease history or receiving systemic immunosuppression were excluded from the trial. Peripheral blood for TCR sequencing was drawn from every dose cohort at baseline, at cycle 4 day 1 and at cycle 7 day 1. Samples were obtained from an open-label, multicenter, first-in-human phase I dose-escalation trial of ivuxolimab. The trial enrolled adults with locally advanced or metastatic head and neck squamous cell, hepatocellular, melanoma or renal cell carcinoma. Before TCR sequencing, CD4+ T cells and CD8+ T cells were sorted from peripheral blood as separate populations.

Of note for this clone: The antigen this receptor binds is unknown. Within one base of it there is no much larger clone, and no base qualities were kept.

The starting material was CD4+ or CD8+ T cells sorted from blood, obtained in a trial of the OX40 agonist ivuxolimab. The chain joins TRBV25-1 to TRBJ2-3; the D gene remains uncertain. The clonotype comes from an adult with an advanced solid tumor such as melanoma, head and neck, liver or kidney cancer. The CDR3 loop reads CASSPRAEDTQYF. The DNA reads TGTGCCAGCAGTCCCCGGGCCGAAGATACGCAGTATTTT.